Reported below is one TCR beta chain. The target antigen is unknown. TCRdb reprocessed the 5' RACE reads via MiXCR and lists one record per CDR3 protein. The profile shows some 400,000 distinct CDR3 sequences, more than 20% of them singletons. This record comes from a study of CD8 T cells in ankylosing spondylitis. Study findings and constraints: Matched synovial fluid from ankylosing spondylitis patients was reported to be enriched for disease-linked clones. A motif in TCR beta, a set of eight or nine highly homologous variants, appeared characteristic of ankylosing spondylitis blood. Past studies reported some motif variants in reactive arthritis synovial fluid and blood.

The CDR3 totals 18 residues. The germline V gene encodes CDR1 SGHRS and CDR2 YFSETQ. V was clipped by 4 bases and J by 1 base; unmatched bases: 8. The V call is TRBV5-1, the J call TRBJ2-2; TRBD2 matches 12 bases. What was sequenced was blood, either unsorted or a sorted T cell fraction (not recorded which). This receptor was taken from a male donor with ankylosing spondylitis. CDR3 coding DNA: TGCGCCAGCAGCCCTCGGACTAGCGGGAATTTGAACACCGGGGAGCTGTTTTTT. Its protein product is CASSPRTSGNLNTGELFF.